The 29 T cell receptor beta chains below come from one sample, sequenced in a study of blood T cell repertoires in COVID-19. TCRdb's copy holds only in-frame clones and misses some; the assay was immunoSEQ multiplex PCR. The sample carries 200,000 to 250,000 clones, 84% recorded once. The sequenced sample was PBMCs or T cells enriched from blood (not recorded which). These receptors all stem from a man aged 55 to 70 who had recovered from COVID-19.

The chain has TRBV4-3 and TRBJ2-1; weak D call: TRBD1 (5 bases). Trimming removed 1 base at V and 0 bases at J, with 22 bases between. The CDR3 length is 20 residues. Germline V gene sequence: CDR1 LGHNA, CDR2 YSLEER. DNA of the CDR3: TGCGCCAGCAGCCAAGCGCGTGCCAGGGTGGGCCCAAGCTCCTACAATGAGCAGTTCTTC. The encoded protein is CASSQARARVGPSSYNEQFF.

In this sample, this clone turned up a few times. The chain combines TRBV19 with TRBJ2-7; 9 positions agree with TRBD1. Germline CDR1 reads LNHDA; CDR2 reads SQIVND (reference sequence). Losses at the gene ends were 0 bases for V and 3 bases for J; bases not matched to a gene: 9. The CDR3 length is 17 residues. CDR3: CASSIDERGQGGYEQYF. CDR3 DNA sequence: TGTGCCAGTAGTATAGATGAGCGGGGACAGGGAGGCTACGAGCAGTACTTC.

This chain uses TRBV27 with TRBJ2-1, with 9 bases that match TRBD1. V was pared by 4 bases and J by 4 bases, with 11 bases of the junction left unmatched. Germline loops: CDR1 MNHEY, CDR2 SMNVEV (reference sequence). The length of the CDR3 is 17 residues. DNA for the CDR3: TGTGCCAGCAGTTCACCACGGGGACAGGGATTTTACAATGAGCAGTTCTTC. Protein product: CASSSPRGQGFYNEQFF.

This clone occurred once. V and J are TRBV5-6 and TRBJ1-5, with D perhaps matching TRBD1 (5 bases). Per the germline V gene, CDR1 is SGHDT and CDR2 is YYEEEE. The CDR3 contains 14 residues. The V end lost 0 bases, the J end lost 5 bases, and 9 bases lay between the germline ends. In DNA form, the CDR3 reads TGTGCCAGCAGCTTGGGGCAGGGCCATCAGCCCCAGCATTTT. This encodes CASSLGQGHQPQHF.

The chain combines TRBV7-2 with TRBJ2-1; TRBD2 matches 15 bases. CDR1 SGHTA and CDR2 FQGNSA come from the germline V gene. V dropped 3 bases and J dropped 7; count of bases not matched to a gene: 4. There are 16 residues in the CDR3. CDR3 coding DNA: TGTGCCAGCAGCTTTGGGACTAGCGGGGGGATAAATGAGCAGTTCTTC. As protein: CASSFGTSGGINEQFF. The full variable domain, its missing parts supplied by reference TRBV7-2 and TRBJ2-1, is GAGVSQSPSNKVTEKGKDVELRCDPISGHTALYWYRQSLGQGLEFLIYFQGNSAPDKSGLPSDRFSAERTGGSVSTLTIQRTQQEDSAVYLCASSFGTSGGINEQFFGPGTRLTVL.

The V call is TRBV5-1, the J call TRBJ1-1; 7 positions agree with TRBD1. Losses at the gene ends were 0 bases for V and 7 bases for J; bases not matched to a gene: 9. From germline, CDR1 is SGHRS and CDR2 YFSETQ. The CDR3 runs 15 residues. The CDR3 is CASSLEPGGFGEAFF. In nucleotides, the CDR3 is TGCGCCAGCAGCTTGGAGCCAGGGGGTTTTGGTGAAGCTTTCTTT.

V and J are TRBV19 and TRBJ2-2, with 11 bases aligning to TRBD2. Germline V gene lookup returns CDR1 LNHDA and CDR2 SQIVND (reference sequence). The CDR3 is 16 amino acids. Trimming removed 2 bases from V and 9 bases from J; junction bases left unmatched: 8. CDR3 in DNA: TGTGCCAGTAGTATACAGGCTAGCGGGGGGATCTGGGAGCTGTTTTTT. It yields the protein CASSIQASGGIWELFF.

The V call is TRBV7-2, the J call TRBJ2-7, with 11 positions matching TRBD1. The CDR3 contains 16 residues. The germline CDR1 and CDR2 sequences are SGHTA and FQGNSA. V lost 5 bases to trimming and J lost 3 bases; unmatched junction nucleotides: 9. CDR3 nucleotide sequence: TGTGCCAGCAGCCAGGCCTCCGGGACAGGGGGCTACGAGCAGTACTTC. It is translated as CASSQASGTGGYEQYF.

This chain connects TRBV9 to TRBJ2-3; 10 bases agree with TRBD2. V lost 2 bases to trimming and J lost 0 bases; unmatched junction nucleotides: 9. In germline, CDR1 is SGDLS, CDR2 YYNGEE. This CDR3 contains 18 residues. CDR3 sequence reads: CASSVVSGGAVSTDTQYF. CDR3 bases: TGTGCCAGCAGCGTTGTCAGCGGGGGGGCCGTAAGCACAGATACGCAGTATTTT.

In its sample, this clone was seen once. V is TRBV4-2 and J is TRBJ1-3; 7 bases map to TRBD1. The germline CDR1 and CDR2 sequences are LGHNA and YNFKEQ. The trim removed 5 bases at V and 8 bases at J, leaving 3 bases unmatched. This CDR3 comprises 12 residues. The CDR3 DNA follows: TGTGCCAGCAGCAGGGACAGTGACACCATATATTTT. The encoded protein is CASSRDSDTIYF.

In this sample, this clone turned up a few times. Other DNA sequences in this sample translate to the same CDR3. The chain combines TRBV4-3 with TRBJ1-3; 11 bases line up with TRBD1. From germline, CDR1 is LGHNA and CDR2 YSLEER. V shed 3 bases, J shed 2 bases, and the junction held 3 bases outside the gene matches. The CDR3 is 16 residues long. CDR3 region: CASSQLGQGAGNTIYF. The DNA for the CDR3 is TGCGCCAGCAGCCAGCTGGGACAGGGGGCTGGAAACACCATATATTTT.

A single count supports this clone. The chain couples TRBV11-3 to TRBJ2-1; 8 positions match TRBD2. Germline loops: CDR1 SGHNT, CDR2 YENEEA. After removal of 5 bases from V and 1 base from J, the junction contained 4 bases not matched to a gene. There are 15 residues in the CDR3. CDR3 residues: CASSPRGGSYNEQFF. In DNA, the CDR3 is TGTGCCAGCAGCCCCCGGGGGGGATCCTACAATGAGCAGTTCTTC.

This clone was observed a single time. The rearrangement joins TRBV18 to TRBJ1-4, with 7 bases aligning to TRBD1. From germline, CDR1 is KGHSH and CDR2 LQKENI. The V and J ends lost 1 base and 5 bases, in that order; junction bases with no gene match: 10. CDR3 length equals 17 residues. The CDR3 protein is CASSPQPQTGPNEKLFF. CDR3 DNA: TGTGCCAGCTCACCACAGCCTCAGACAGGGCCAAATGAAAAACTGTTTTTT.

This clone was seen only once. This chain links TRBV10-3 with TRBJ2-7, with 14 bases lining up with TRBD2. The CDR3 contains 16 residues. Trimming at V came to 6 bases and at J to 2 bases, leaving 6 bases not matched to a gene. CDR1 and CDR2 from the germline V gene are ENHRY and SYGVKD. CDR3 residues: CAISYSTSGGAYEQYF. The DNA of the CDR3 is TGTGCCATCAGCTACTCGACTAGCGGGGGGGCCTACGAGCAGTACTTC.

V usage is TRBV7-2 and J usage is TRBJ1-2, with 8 bases lining up with TRBD1. Germline V gene data show CDR1 as SGHTA and CDR2 as FQGNSA. V trimming: 7 bases; J trimming: 7 bases; junction bases outside the gene matches: 11. The length of the CDR3 is 14 residues. DNA of the CDR3: TGTGCCAGCACCATAGGACAGGGAAAGTCTGGCTACACCTTC. It translates to CASTIGQGKSGYTF.

This clone showed up just a few times. V is TRBV3-1 (or the pseudogene TRBV3-2) and J is TRBJ2-5; TRBD2 is a possible D gene (6 bases). The germline V and J ends were trimmed by 4 bases and 5 bases, with 14 bases remaining between them. This CDR3 is 14 amino acids long. Germline V gives CDR1 LGHDT, CDR2 YNNKEL (reference sequence). This CDR3 is CASSRMEGVETQYF. CDR3 nucleotides: TGTGCCAGCAGCCGAATGGAGGGAGTTGAGACCCAGTACTTC.

This chain uses TRBV10-3 with TRBJ1-1; the D gene is possibly TRBD1 (5 bases). Germline V lookup: CDR1 ENHRY, CDR2 SYGVKD. The CDR3 extends over 15 amino acids. V was trimmed by 0 bases and J by 3 bases, leaving 11 bases between them. The CDR3 loop reads CAISESGGRYTEAFF. CDR3 DNA sequence: TGTGCCATCAGTGAGTCTGGGGGGAGGTACACTGAAGCTTTCTTT.

CDR3 coding DNA: TGTGCCAGCAGAAGAGGCCAGGGAATGAACACTGAAGCTTTCTTT. Residues: CASRRGQGMNTEAFF. The chain recombines TRBV2 with TRBJ1-1; D is perhaps TRBD1 (5 bases). This CDR3 is built from 15 residues. CDR1 is SNHLY and CDR2 is FYNNEI in the germline V gene. V shed 6 bases and J shed 0 bases, with 14 bases lying between them. The full variable domain, rest sourced from reference TRBV2 and TRBJ1-1, is EPEVTQTPSHQVTQMGQEVILRCVPISNHLYFYWYRQILGQKVEFLVSFYNNEISEKSEIFDDQFSVERPDGSNFTLKIRSTKLEDSAMYFCASRRGQGMNTEAFFGQGTRLTVV.

The chain uses TRBV5-1 and TRBJ1-2; 7 bases match TRBD1. The CDR3 spans 15 residues. The ends lost 0 bases at V and 6 bases at J; junction bases unmatched: 8. The V gene's germline CDR1 is SGHRS and CDR2 YFSETQ. The CDR3 bases are TGCGCCAGCAGCTTGGTGGAGGGGGCTCCCCATGGCTACACCTTC. Its protein product is CASSLVEGAPHGYTF.

This clone has only one observation. The V gene is TRBV5-4, the J gene TRBJ2-1, with TRBD2 as a possible D gene (6 bases). CDR1 is SGHNT, CDR2 YYREEE, per germline (reference sequence). This CDR3 has 12 residues. Trimming took 0 bases from V and 8 from J, leaving 6 bases between them. Written as DNA, the CDR3 is TGTGCCAGCAGCTTGGCGGGGGATGAGCAGTTCTTC. Residues: CASSLAGDEQFF.

The DNA for the CDR3 is TGTGCCAGCGGGGGCAGGGGGACGAACACTGAAGCTTTCTTT. This translates into CASGGRGTNTEAFF. This rearrangement joins TRBV2 to TRBJ1-1, with 7 bases lining up with TRBD1. The CDR3 is 14 residues long. V shed 8 bases and J 1 base; nucleotides not matched to a gene: 7. Looked up from germline, CDR1 is SNHLY and CDR2 is FYNNEI.

There are a few counts of this clone. The chain is built from TRBV2 and TRBJ2-5, with D perhaps matching TRBD1 (6 bases). CDR3 length equals 13 residues. V lost 5 bases to trimming and J lost 4 bases, with 11 bases between them. Germline V CDR1 and CDR2: SNHLY, FYNNEI. CDR3 coding DNA: TGTGCCAGCAGTCGGACAGAGCGAGAGACCCAGTACTTC. Translation: CASSRTERETQYF.

The V gene is TRBV7-9, the J gene TRBJ1-2; TRBD1 agrees at 8 bases. V shed 5 bases, J shed 6 bases, and the junction held 11 bases outside the gene matches. CDR1 SEHNR and CDR2 FQNEAQ come from the germline V gene (reference sequence). This CDR3 comprises 15 residues. CDR3 in amino acids: CASSRAGGDRDGYTF. CDR3 DNA sequence: TGTGCCAGCAGCCGGGCAGGGGGCGATCGGGATGGCTACACCTTC.

This clone was recorded only once. The CDR3: CASRAHLNTEAFF. CDR3 sequence (DNA): TGTGCCAGCAGGGCCCACCTGAACACTGAAGCTTTCTTT. The rearrangement links TRBV7-2 to TRBJ1-1; D not certain. The CDR3 runs 13 residues. Germline values: CDR1 SGHTA, CDR2 FQGNSA. V was trimmed by 6 bases and J by 0 bases, leaving 8 bases between them. Looking up the rest from reference TRBV7-2 and TRBJ1-1 gives the full variable domain: GAGVSQSPSNKVTEKGKDVELRCDPISGHTALYWYRQSLGQGLEFLIYFQGNSAPDKSGLPSDRFSAERTGGSVSTLTIQRTQQEDSAVYLCASRAHLNTEAFFGQGTRLTVV.

The chain uses TRBV5-5 and TRBJ1-2; D possibly corresponds to TRBD1 (5 bases). The CDR3 spans 13 residues. Germline-derived CDR1 and CDR2 are SGHKS and YYEKEE (reference sequence). V was trimmed by 4 bases and J by 1 base, leaving 8 bases between them. This CDR3 reads CASSPDSNYGYTF. CDR3 in DNA: TGTGCCAGCAGCCCCGACAGTAACTATGGCTACACCTTC.

This clone turned up a few times. This chain uses TRBV19 with TRBJ2-2; TRBD1 matches 11 bases. The CDR3 contains 16 residues. V trimming: 5 bases; J trimming: 5 bases; junction bases outside the gene matches: 7. In germline, CDR1 is LNHDA, CDR2 SQIVND (reference sequence). In DNA, the CDR3 is TGTGCCAGTAGTCCTAGGACAGGGGGCCGAACCGGGGAGCTGTTTTTT. This gives the protein CASSPRTGGRTGELFF.

J is TRBJ1-4 and V is TRBV30, with D possibly matching TRBD1 (5 bases). Trimming took 3 bases from V and 0 from J, leaving 11 bases between them. The CDR3 sequence is 15 residues long. Germline lookup yields CDR1 GTSNPN and CDR2 SVGIG (reference sequence). The CDR3 spells CAWRPDSATNEKLFF. The CDR3 DNA sequence: TGTGCCTGGAGGCCAGACAGTGCAACTAATGAAAAACTGTTTTTT.

As regards this clone: The same CDR3 is also encoded by other DNA sequences in this sample. V usage is TRBV19 and J usage is TRBJ1-2; TRBD1 might be the D (6 bases). CDR1 LNHDA and CDR2 SQIVND come from the germline V gene (reference sequence). Trimming stripped 3 bases from V and 3 bases from J, with 8 bases between. The CDR3 totals 13 residues. CDR3 bases: TGTGCCAGTAGTATCAGGGGCGACTATGGCTACACCTTC. It specifies CASSIRGDYGYTF.

The V and J genes are TRBV11-1 and TRBJ2-7; 14 bases are a match to TRBD2. The CDR3 contains 15 residues. The germline V gene has CDR1 SGHAT and CDR2 FQDESV (reference sequence). Germline trimming cut 1 base from V and 8 bases from J; bases unmatched to any gene: 4. CDR3 nucleotide sequence: TGTGCCAGCAGCTTAGTTGGGACTAGCGGGAGAAAGCAGTACTTC. Encoded protein: CASSLVGTSGRKQYF.